The present TCR beta chain was sequenced within a study of response to subunit inactivated influenza vaccine. The CDR3 runs to 12 residues. Looked up from germline, CDR1 is DFQATT and CDR2 is SNEGSKA (reference sequence). Trimming took off 6 bases at V and 1 base at J, with 9 bases between the two ends. Findings of the study overall: It was the authors' suggestion that each seasonal influenza vaccination recruits few new T cells.

TCRdb re-called the RT-PCR reads through MiXCR, storing one row per CDR3 protein. Of about 300,000 distinct CDR3 sequences detected, around a fifth appear once; the ten largest clones hold about 10%. Only a few counts were recorded for this clonotype. Antigen: not known. The chain uses TRBV20-1 and TRBJ1-1; D unclear. The source of this sequence is a man between 50 and 75 years old who received an inactivated influenza vaccine. The material sequenced was PBMCs from blood, taken less than 22 months after vaccination. The CDR3 is CSATQTNTEAFF. CDR3 nucleotides: TGCAGTGCAACCCAGACGAACACTGAAGCTTTCTTT.